This TCR beta chain was identified during a study of CD4 and CD8 cells across lung adenocarcinoma regions. From the PCR reads, TCRdb called clonotypes with MiXCR, one entry per CDR3 protein. The sample contains some 16,000 distinct CDR3 sequences, around 55% of which appear only once. The CDR3 sequence is 13 residues long. CDR1 SGHAT and CDR2 FQDESV come from the germline V gene (reference sequence). With 1 base removed from V and 8 bases from J, the gap between germline ends came to 10 bases. This clonotype was recorded at least ten times. Samples came from patients with localized non-small cell lung adenocarcinoma.

The sequencing input was CD8+ T cells from the center of a lung tumor. The gene calls are TRBV11-1 and TRBJ2-3; D is possibly TRBD2 (6 bases). This TCR was recovered from a female donor with lung adenocarcinoma. The CD4 and CD8 labels of this study may be unreliable. CDR3 residues: CASSLEAGSTQYF. In DNA form, the CDR3 reads TGTGCCAGCAGCTTAGAGGCGGGGAGTACGCAGTATTTT. Together with reference TRBV11-1 and TRBJ2-3, the CDR3 gives the full variable domain: EAEVAQSPRYKITEKSQAVAFWCDPISGHATLYWYRQILGQGPELLVQFQDESVVDDSQLPKDRFSAERLKGVDSTLKIQPAELGDSAMYLCASSLEAGSTQYFGPGTRLTVL.